This TCR beta chain is from a study of T cell responses to AZD1222 COVID-19 vaccine. Libraries were prepared by immunoSEQ multiplex PCR; TCRdb keeps only in-frame clonotypes and omits some of them. Among over 15,000 clones, roughly 89% were seen once, and the ten largest hold 8.7%. This clonotype originated in an adult who received the AZD1222 COVID-19 vaccine. Sequencing used peripheral blood, obtained 28 days after the second AZD1222 dose.

The CDR3 nucleotides are TGTGCCAGCTCTCCGTGGGGAGGCAATCAGCCCCAGCATTTT. It yields the protein CASSPWGGNQPQHF. The chain is built from TRBV4-2 and TRBJ1-5; D unclear. Germline values: CDR1 LGHNA, CDR2 YNFKEQ. The CDR3 has 14 residues. Between the trimmed V and J ends, which lost 8 bases and 2 bases, there was a span of 13 bases.